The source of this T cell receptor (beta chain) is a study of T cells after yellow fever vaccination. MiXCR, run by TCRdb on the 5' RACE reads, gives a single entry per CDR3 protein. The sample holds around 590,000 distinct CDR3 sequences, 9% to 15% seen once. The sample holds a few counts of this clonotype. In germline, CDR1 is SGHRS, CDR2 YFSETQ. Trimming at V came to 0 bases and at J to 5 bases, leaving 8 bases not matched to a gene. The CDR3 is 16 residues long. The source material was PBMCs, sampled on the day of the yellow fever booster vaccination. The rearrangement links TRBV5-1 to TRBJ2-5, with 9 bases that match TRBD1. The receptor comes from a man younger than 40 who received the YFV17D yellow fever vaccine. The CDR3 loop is CASSLEPGQGWETQYF. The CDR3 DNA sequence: TGCGCCAGCAGCTTGGAGCCGGGACAGGGCTGGGAGACCCAGTACTTC.